This entry lists 7 T cell receptor beta chains sequenced from one sample in a study of graft-versus-host responses after intestinal transplantation. Repertoires were generated with immunoSEQ multiplex PCR, while TCRdb's copy carries only in-frame clones and drops some. The repertoire holds about 110,000 clones, with about 94% as singletons. The antigens for these receptors are not known. The sequencing used unstimulated CD8+ T cells sorted from spleen or lymph node cells, collected before intestinal transplant. All receptors derive from a human donor who received an intestinal transplant.

The chain employs TRBV19 and TRBJ2-1, with TRBD2 as a possible D gene (6 bases). The CDR3 consists of 15 residues. Germline values: CDR1 LNHDA, CDR2 SQIVND (reference sequence). Trimming removed 6 bases from V and 7 bases from J, with 19 bases in between. The DNA for the CDR3 is TGTGCCAGTAGCCTCTCTAGCGCGTCCAGGAATGAGCAGTTCTTC. It translates to CASSLSSASRNEQFF.

The chain joins TRBV19 to TRBJ2-1, with D perhaps TRBD1 (5 bases). This CDR3 has 15 residues. V was pared by 10 bases and J by 4 bases, with 20 bases between. In germline, CDR1 is LNHDA, CDR2 SQIVND (reference sequence). For the CDR3, the DNA is TGTGCCACTTCTGACTCGTGGGGCTTATACAATGAGCAGTTCTTC. It is translated as CATSDSWGLYNEQFF.

The rearrangement joins TRBV13 to TRBJ2-3; D is possibly TRBD1 or TRBD2 (6 bases each). Germline V gives CDR1 PRHDT, CDR2 FYEKMQ (reference sequence). The CDR3 runs to 15 residues. V was clipped by 4 bases and J by 4 bases, with 15 bases between them. For the CDR3, the DNA is TGTGCCAGCAGCTCCCCGGTGAGGGGGGCAGATACGCAGTATTTT. This translates into CASSSPVRGADTQYF.

The rearrangement uses TRBV7-2 and TRBJ2-5, with 11 bases lining up with TRBD2. Gene TRBJ2-7 matches the end of the DNA better, so the J call may be wrong. The CDR3 loop spans 17 amino acids. Germline CDR1 and CDR2: SGHTA and FQGNSA. CDR3 protein: CASSTALTSGSSYEQYF. The CDR3 DNA reads TGTGCCAGCAGCACCGCCCTTACTAGCGGGAGTTCCTACGAGCAGTACTTC.

V and J are TRBV13 and TRBJ1-5; D gene ambiguous. Per the germline V gene, CDR1 is PRHDT and CDR2 is FYEKMQ (reference sequence). V shed 4 bases and J shed 7 bases, with 14 bases lying between them. This CDR3 region has 14 residues. Written as DNA, the CDR3 is TGTGCCAGCAGCTCGGGATTTTTCGCCCAGCCCCAGCATTTT. It is translated as CASSSGFFAQPQHF.

The genes are TRBV15 and TRBJ2-7; 8 nucleotides match TRBD2. The CDR3 is 11 residues long. The V segment lost 5 bases and the J segment 7 bases; nucleotides outside the gene matches: 1. CDR1 and CDR2 (germline): LNHNV, YYDKDF (reference sequence). CDR3 sequence reads: CATSERGEQYF. Written as DNA, the CDR3 is TGTGCCACCAGCGAGCGGGGGGAGCAGTACTTC.

The rearrangement uses TRBV19 and TRBJ1-2, with TRBD1 identical over 7 bases. The CDR3 extends over 15 amino acids. Germline CDR1 is LNHDA and CDR2 is SQIVND (reference sequence). V lost 3 bases to trimming and J lost 3 bases; unmatched junction nucleotides: 7. The CDR3 DNA reads as TGTGCCAGTAGTATGGGGGACAGTGACTACTATGGCTACACCTTC. Amino acid sequence: CASSMGDSDYYGYTF.